This TCR beta chain was identified during a study of blood T cell repertoires in COVID-19. Study as a whole: Collection of acute and convalescent COVID-19 samples took place in the United States, Italy and Spain. In each case, the material was cDNA or gDNA derived from T cells, B-cell-depleted T cells, or PBMCs.

Original data processing: Amplification of reference gene primers provided the estimated nucleated cell counts. Repertoires were generated with immunoSEQ multiplex PCR, while TCRdb's copy carries only in-frame clones and drops some. The V and J calls and the clone size are those of that table, but D and trimming were determined from the DNA. There are 150,000 to 200,000 clones in the sample; more than 60% occur only once, and 2.8% lies in the top ten. Trimming removed 2 bases from V and 3 bases from J; junction bases left unmatched: 8. CDR3 length equals 16 residues. The V gene's germline CDR1 is SGHKS and CDR2 YYEKEE (reference sequence). The count of this clone is one.

The V and J genes are TRBV5-5 and TRBJ2-7, with 10 bases aligning to TRBD2. This TCR derives from an older man with acute or convalescent COVID-19. Sample: peripheral blood. The CDR3, as DNA: TGTGCCAGCAGCTTACTAGCGGGATGGCCCGGCTACGAGCAGTACTTC. This encodes CASSLLAGWPGYEQYF.